A selection of T cell receptor beta chains follows, all from one sample in a study of T-cell reconstitution after alpha-beta-depleted transplantation in children. TCRdb redid the calling of the PCR reads with MiXCR, one entry per CDR3 protein. Among 120,000 or so distinct CDR3 sequences listed, about a tenth were seen once. Sequenced here: PBMCs from the stem cell graft donor, sampled from the stem cell graft. These receptors were collected from a human donor who donated a stem cell graft to a child with acute lymphoblastic leukemia. Both conserved end residues are part of each CDR3. Fields, in order: CDR3 protein, CDR3 DNA, D gene, J gene, clone size, V gene. D genes are given only for firm matches. Only some rows state a clone size, as once, few, many or a class for expanded clones.

CATERWGSYEQYF TGTGCCACCGAGCGGTGGGGGTCCTACGAGCAGTACTTC NA TRBJ2-7 many TRBV7-2
CASSLSQLNLEAFF TGCGCCAGCAGCTTGTCTCAGTTGAACCTTGAAGCTTTCTTT NA TRBJ1-1 many TRBV5-1
CASSDSGRDEQYF TGTGCCAGCAGTGACTCAGGCCGAGACGAGCAGTACTTC NA TRBJ2-7 many TRBV2
CASSYEGKLAQPQHF TGTGCCAGCAGTTACGAGGGGAAACTAGCTCAGCCCCAGCATTTT NA TRBJ1-5 many TRBV12-3/TRBV12-4
CASSPAYNGIQDSLRSTDTQYF TGTGCCAGCTCACCGGCATACAATGGTATTCAGGACAGCCTTCGAAGCACAGATACGCAGTATTTT NA TRBJ2-3 many TRBV18
CASSRPGRVAGYTF TGTGCCAGCAGCAGACCAGGACGGGTCGCAGGCTACACCTTC NA TRBJ1-2 many TRBV7-2
CTFCLGRGQSFSYNEQFF TGTACCTTCTGTCTGGGCAGGGGCCAAAGCTTCTCCTACAATGAGCAGTTCTTC NA TRBJ2-1 NA TRBV2
CASSLAGGLSTDTQYF TGTGCTAGCAGCTTAGCGGGCGGCCTGAGCACAGATACGCAGTATTTT TRBD2 TRBJ2-3 NA TRBV7-7
CASSQARIFRQYF TGTGCCAGCAGCCAAGCCCGCATTTTTAGGCAGTATTTT NA TRBJ2-3 many TRBV4-2
CASRERPSYEQYF TGTGCCAGCCGCGAGAGGCCCTCCTACGAGCAGTACTTC NA TRBJ2-7 many TRBV7-2
CASSPRDRIYGYTF TGTGCCAGCTCACCCCGGGACAGGATCTATGGCTACACCTTC TRBD1 TRBJ1-2 NA TRBV18
CSARDPTGSSGNTIYF TGCAGTGCTAGAGATCCGACAGGTAGCTCTGGAAACACCATATATTTT NA TRBJ1-3 many TRBV20-1
CASSADRVNQPQHF TGTGCCAGCAGTGCCGACAGAGTCAATCAGCCCCAGCATTTT NA TRBJ1-5 many TRBV25-1
CAWSVSASGSSEQYF TGTGCCTGGAGTGTTTCGGCTAGCGGGAGTAGTGAGCAGTACTTC TRBD2 TRBJ2-7 many TRBV30
CASSLGQASMGNTEAFF TGTGCCAGCAGCTTAGGTCAGGCCTCCATGGGGAACACTGAAGCTTTCTTT NA TRBJ1-1 NA TRBV11-2
CASSGRGLANTGELFF TGTGCCAGCAGCGGAAGGGGACTAGCGAATACCGGGGAGCTGTTTTTT TRBD2 TRBJ2-2 many TRBV9
CSATADRDTEAFF TGCAGTGCTACCGCTGACAGGGACACTGAAGCTTTCTTT TRBD1 TRBJ1-1 many TRBV20-1